The clone carrying this T cell receptor beta chain was counted once. Primers for the PCR totalled 60 Vbeta and 13 Jbeta. TCRdb's copy holds only in-frame clones and misses some; the assay was immunoSEQ multiplex PCR. Of about 180,000 clones listed, about four fifths are singletons. The entry originates in a study of cytomegalovirus exposure and HLA in healthy donors. The CDR3 has 16 amino acids. Germline CDR1 and CDR2: SNHLY and FYNNEI. Trimming left V 2 bases short and J 0 bases short, with 11 bases between. The sequenced material came from PBMCs. The TCR originated in a man aged 25-45 years in good health and CMV-seropositive. This chain uses TRBV2 with TRBJ2-1; no firm D call. In nucleotides, the CDR3 is TGTGCCAGCAGTGAATGGTCAGTCCTCTCCTACAATGAGCAGTTCTTC. Its protein product is CASSEWSVLSYNEQFF.